What follows are 5 T cell receptor beta chains derived from one specimen sequenced in a study of Ad26.COV2.S vaccination and SARS-CoV-2 variants. Treatment: around 19 received Ad26.COV2.S at low or high dose, single or two shots; about 5 received placebo; per-sample allocation not given. After the first vaccine or placebo injection, samples were drawn on day 63. The method was immunoSEQ multiplex PCR; TCRdb's version includes in-frame clones alone and lacks a portion of them. The sample lists over 400,000 clones; 90% were seen once. This material consisted of peripheral blood, taken in a trial of Ad26.COV2.S vaccine versus placebo. Receptors were obtained from a person aged 18 to 65 who received the Ad26.COV2.S COVID-19 vaccine or a placebo.

This chain's CDR3 is CASSQDTGAYEQYF. The CDR3 DNA is TGCGCCAGCAGCCAAGATACAGGAGCTTACGAGCAGTACTTC. V and J are TRBV4-3 and TRBJ2-7; D may be TRBD1 (5 bases). CDR1 is LGHNA and CDR2 is YSLEER in the germline V gene. The length of the CDR3 is 14 residues. The V gene lost 0 bases and the J gene lost 4 bases, with 10 bases spanning the gap.

This chain uses TRBV7-2 with TRBJ2-3; D remains ambiguous. Trimming pared 1 base from V and 4 bases from J, leaving 6 bases between. Germline values: CDR1 SGHTA, CDR2 FQGNSA. This CDR3 has 13 residues. CDR3 in DNA: TGTGCCAGCAGCTTAGGAGGAGCAGATACGCAGTATTTT. It translates to CASSLGGADTQYF.

This chain connects TRBV5-8 to TRBJ2-6; D perhaps matches TRBD2 (5 bases). Between the trimmed V and J ends, which lost 6 bases and 3 bases, there was a span of 19 bases. Germline V gene data show CDR1 as SGHTS and CDR2 as YDEGEE. The CDR3 has 17 amino acids. Here the CDR3 reads CASTSLVLLGGANVLTF. In DNA form, the CDR3 reads TGTGCCAGCACCTCTCTGGTTTTACTAGGTGGGGCCAACGTCCTGACTTTC. Looking up the rest from reference TRBV5-8 and TRBJ2-6 gives the full variable domain: EAGVTQSPTHLIKTRGQQATLRCSPISGHTSVYWYQQALGLGLQFLLWYDEGEERNRGNFPPRFSGRQFPNYSSELNVNALELEDSALYLCASTSLVLLGGANVLTFGAGSRLTVL.

The rearrangement links TRBV19 to TRBJ2-3; D gene uncertain. Germline CDR1 reads LNHDA; CDR2 reads SQIVND (reference sequence). The CDR3 length is 14 residues. V gave up 4 bases and J gave up 0 bases, with 8 bases separating them. CDR3 in DNA: TGTGCCAGTAGTAGCAGACCTAGCACAGATACGCAGTATTTT. Encoded protein: CASSSRPSTDTQYF. Full variable domain (missing parts from reference TRBV19 and TRBJ2-3): DGGITQSPKYLFRKEGQNVTLSCEQNLNHDAMYWYRQDPGQGLRLIYYSQIVNDFQKGDIAEGYSVSREKKESFPLTVTSAQKNPTAFYLCASSSRPSTDTQYFGPGTRLTVL.

The CDR3 region has the DNA TGTGCCAGCAGCTTGGGGGGGTGGAATGAGCAGTTCTTC. Its translation is CASSLGGWNEQFF. The chain combines TRBV5-5 with TRBJ2-1, with D possibly called TRBD1 or TRBD2 (5 bases each). Trimming cost V 0 bases and J 7 bases, with 8 bases left between them. CDR3 length: 13 residues. Germline lookup yields CDR1 SGHKS and CDR2 YYEKEE (reference sequence).